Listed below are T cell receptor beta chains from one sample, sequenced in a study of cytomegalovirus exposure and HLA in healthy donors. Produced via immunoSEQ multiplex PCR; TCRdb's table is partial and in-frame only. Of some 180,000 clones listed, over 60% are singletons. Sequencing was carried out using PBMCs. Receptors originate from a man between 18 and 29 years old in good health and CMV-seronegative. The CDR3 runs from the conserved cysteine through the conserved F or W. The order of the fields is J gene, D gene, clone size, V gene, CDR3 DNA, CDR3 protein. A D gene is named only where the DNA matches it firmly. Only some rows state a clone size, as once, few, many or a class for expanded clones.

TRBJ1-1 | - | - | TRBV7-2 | TGTGCCAGCAGCTTAAATGCTCCAGGGGCGAACACTGAAGCTTTCTTT | CASSLNAPGANTEAFF
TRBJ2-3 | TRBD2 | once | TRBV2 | TGTGCCAGCAGACTAGCGGGAGGACAGAGTTTT | CASRLAGGQSF
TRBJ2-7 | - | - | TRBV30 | TGTGCCTGGAGTCCCGGGGGCTACGAGCAGTACTTC | CAWSPGGYEQYF
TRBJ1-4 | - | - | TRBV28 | TGTGCCAGCAGTTCGTCAATGAGGGAAAAACTGTTTTTT | CASSSSMREKLFF
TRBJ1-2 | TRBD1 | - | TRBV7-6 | TGTGCCAGCAGCTTAGGGACAGGGCTCGCCCATGGGGGCTACACCTTC | CASSLGTGLAHGGYTF
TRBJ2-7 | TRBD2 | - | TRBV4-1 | TGCGCCAGCAGCCCGGGACTAGGCGAGGGAGAGCAGTACTTC | CASSPGLGEGEQYF
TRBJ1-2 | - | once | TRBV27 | TGTGCCAGCAGATTCTCAACACAGGGAAGGGGCTACACCTTC | CASRFSTQGRGYTF
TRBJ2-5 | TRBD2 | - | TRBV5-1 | TGCGCCAGCAGCTCCGGGACTAGCGGGGCGACCCAGTACTTC | CASSSGTSGATQYF
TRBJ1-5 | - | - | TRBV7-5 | TGTGCCAGAAGCCGCGTCCGGGTACAGGTAACCCGGATTGTAAATGGCAATCAGCCCCAGCATTTT | CARSRVRVQVTRIVNGNQPQHF
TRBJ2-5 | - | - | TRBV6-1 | TGTGCCAGCAGTGAGAACAGGGCCTACCAAGAGACCCAGTACTTC | CASSENRAYQETQYF
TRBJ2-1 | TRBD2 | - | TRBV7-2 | TGTGCCAGCAGCTTAGCGGGGGGGTCCAATGAGCAGTTCTTC | CASSLAGGSNEQFF
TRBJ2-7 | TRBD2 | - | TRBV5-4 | TGTGCCAGCAGCTTGGCCGGGCTAGCGGGAACAAATGAGCAGTACTTC | CASSLAGLAGTNEQYF
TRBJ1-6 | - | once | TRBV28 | TGTGCCAGCAGTTTAGGGGGGGTGCGATCACCCCTCCACTTT | CASSLGGVRSPLHF
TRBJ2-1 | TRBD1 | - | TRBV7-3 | TGTGCCAGCAGCAAAAACAGGGGGCCCTTCGGGAATGAGCAGTTCTTC | CASSKNRGPFGNEQFF
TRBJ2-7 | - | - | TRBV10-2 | TGCGCCAGCAGTGAGTCGCGTTACGAGCAGTACTTC | CASSESRYEQYF
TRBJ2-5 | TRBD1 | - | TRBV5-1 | TGCGCCAGCAGCTTGGTCTTATCGACAGGGGAAGAGACCCAGTACTTC | CASSLVLSTGEETQYF
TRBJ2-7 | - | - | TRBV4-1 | TGCGCCAGCAGCCAAGGGGGGAGGCCCTACGAGCAGTACTTC | CASSQGGRPYEQYF
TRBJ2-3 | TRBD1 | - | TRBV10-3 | TGTGCCACCACCCCCTTACAGGGGACAAGCACAGATACGCAGTATTTT | CATTPLQGTSTDTQYF
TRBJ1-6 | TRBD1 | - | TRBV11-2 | TGTGCCAGCAGCCCAATGGTTACAGGGGGCAAGAGTTCACCCCTCCACTTT | CASSPMVTGGKSSPLHF
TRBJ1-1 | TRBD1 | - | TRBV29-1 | TGCAGCGTCCGACAGGGGAACACTGAAGCTTTCTTT | CSVRQGNTEAFF
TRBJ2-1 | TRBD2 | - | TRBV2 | TGTGCCAGCAGTGAAGTAGCGGGAGGGCCAAATGAGCAGTTCTTC | CASSEVAGGPNEQFF
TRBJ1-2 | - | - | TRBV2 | TGTGCCAGCAGAGGAGAGGTCAGGGAAAACTATGGCTACACCTTC | CASRGEVRENYGYTF
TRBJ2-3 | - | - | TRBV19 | TGTGCCAGTAGTATAGTTCCAGGGACAGATACGCAGTATTTT | CASSIVPGTDTQYF
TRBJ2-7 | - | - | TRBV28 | TGTGCCAGCAGTTTTAGGGCAGGGCCATACAGGGAGCAGTACTTC | CASSFRAGPYREQYF
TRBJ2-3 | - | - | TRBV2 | TGTGCCAGCAGTGAATATCAGGGTCGGGGCACAGATACGCAGTATTTT | CASSEYQGRGTDTQYF
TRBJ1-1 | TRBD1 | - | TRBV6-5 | TGTGCCAGCCGGAAAGACAGGGTAGACACTGAAGCTTTCTTT | CASRKDRVDTEAFF
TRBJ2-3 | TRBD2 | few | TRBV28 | TGTGCCAGCAGTTCCGCGCCTAGCGGAACGCAGTATTTT | CASSSAPSGTQYF
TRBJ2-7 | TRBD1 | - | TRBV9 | TGTGCCAGCAGCCCGACCCAGGGGGACGGCGAGCAGTACTTC | CASSPTQGDGEQYF
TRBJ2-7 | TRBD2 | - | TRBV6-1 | TGTGCCAGCAGGAGGACTAGCGGGAGTTACGAGCAGTACTTC | CASRRTSGSYEQYF
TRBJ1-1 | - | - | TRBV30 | TGTGCCTGGAGTCTGGGACACTCCACTGAAGCTTTCTTT | CAWSLGHSTEAFF
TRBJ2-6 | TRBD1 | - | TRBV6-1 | TGTGCCAGCGGACAGGGGGCTGGGGCCAACGTCCTGACTTTC | CASGQGAGANVLTF
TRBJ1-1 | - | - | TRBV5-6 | TGTGCCAGCAGCAAAGGCGGGGAGGGGGTTAACACTGAAGCTTTCTTT | CASSKGGEGVNTEAFF
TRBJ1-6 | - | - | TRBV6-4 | TGTGCCAGCCGTCACGGGGATTCACCCCTCCACTTT | CASRHGDSPLHF
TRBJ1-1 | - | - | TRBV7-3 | TGTGCCAGCAGCTTAGGGGCTAACACTGAAGCTTTCTTT | CASSLGANTEAFF
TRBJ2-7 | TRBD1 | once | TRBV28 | TGTGCCAGCTTAGACCCGGGACAGGGAACCTACGAGCAGTACTTC | CASLDPGQGTYEQYF
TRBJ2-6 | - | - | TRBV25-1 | TGTGCCAGCTCAAGGGCGGGATCTGGGGCCAACGTCCTGACTTTC | CASSRAGSGANVLTF
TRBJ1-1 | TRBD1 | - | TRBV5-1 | TGCGCCAGCAGCAGGGACAGGGCGGCGACTGAAGCTTTCTTT | CASSRDRAATEAFF
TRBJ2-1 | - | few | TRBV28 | TGTGCCAGCAGTCCAGGGGGGTCGGGCTCCTACAATGAGCAGTTCTTC | CASSPGGSGSYNEQFF
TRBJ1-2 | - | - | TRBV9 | TGTGCCAGCAGCGAGGGAGAAGGCGGCTACACCTTC | CASSEGEGGYTF